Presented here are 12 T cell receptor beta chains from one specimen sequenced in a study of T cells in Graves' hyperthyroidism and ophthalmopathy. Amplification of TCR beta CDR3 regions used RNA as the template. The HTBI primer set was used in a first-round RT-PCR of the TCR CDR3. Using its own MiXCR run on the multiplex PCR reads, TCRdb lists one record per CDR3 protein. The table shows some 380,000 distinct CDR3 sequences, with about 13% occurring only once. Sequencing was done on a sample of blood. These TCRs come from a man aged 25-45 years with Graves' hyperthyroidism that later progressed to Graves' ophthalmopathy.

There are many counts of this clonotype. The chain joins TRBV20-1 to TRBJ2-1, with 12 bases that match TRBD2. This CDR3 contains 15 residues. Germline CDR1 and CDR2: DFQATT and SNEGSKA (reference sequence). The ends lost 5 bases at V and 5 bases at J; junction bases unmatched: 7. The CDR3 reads CSAVSGLAGNNEQFF. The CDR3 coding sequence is TGCAGTGCTGTAAGTGGACTAGCGGGGAACAATGAGCAGTTCTTC.

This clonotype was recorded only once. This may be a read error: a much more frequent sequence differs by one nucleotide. The DNA for the CDR3 is TGTGCCAGCAGTATATGGACAGCGAGCTCCTGCGAGCAGTACTTC. Its protein product is CASSIWTASSCEQYF. The rearrangement joins TRBV6-2 or TRBV6-3 to TRBJ2-7, with D perhaps TRBD1 (6 bases). Germline CDR1 and CDR2: MNHEY and SVGEGT. The CDR3 spans 15 residues.

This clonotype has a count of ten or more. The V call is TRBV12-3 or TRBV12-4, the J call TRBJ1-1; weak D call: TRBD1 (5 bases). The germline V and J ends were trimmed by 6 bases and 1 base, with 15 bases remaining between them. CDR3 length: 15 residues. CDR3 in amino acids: CASSPSRGGNTEAFF. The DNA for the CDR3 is TGTGCCAGCAGCCCCTCCCGGGGGGGGAACACTGAAGCTTTCTTT.

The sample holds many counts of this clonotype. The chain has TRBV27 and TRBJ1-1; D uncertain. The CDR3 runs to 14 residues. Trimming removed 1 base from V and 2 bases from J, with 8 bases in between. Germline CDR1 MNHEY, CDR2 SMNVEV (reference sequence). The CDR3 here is CASSLYGINTEAFF. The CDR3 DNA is TGTGCCAGCAGTTTATATGGGATAAACACTGAAGCTTTCTTT.

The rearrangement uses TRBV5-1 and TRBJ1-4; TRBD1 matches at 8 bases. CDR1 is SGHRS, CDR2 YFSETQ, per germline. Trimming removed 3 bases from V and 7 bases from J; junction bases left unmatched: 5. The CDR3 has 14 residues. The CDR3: CASSSGQAGEKLFF. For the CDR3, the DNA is TGCGCCAGCAGCTCGGGACAGGCGGGTGAAAAACTGTTTTTT.

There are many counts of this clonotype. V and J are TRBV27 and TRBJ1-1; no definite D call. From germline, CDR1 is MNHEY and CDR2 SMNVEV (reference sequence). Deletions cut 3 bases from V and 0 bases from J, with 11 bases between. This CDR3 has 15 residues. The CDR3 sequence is CASSLVGAMNTEAFF. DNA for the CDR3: TGTGCCAGCAGTTTGGTGGGCGCCATGAACACTGAAGCTTTCTTT.

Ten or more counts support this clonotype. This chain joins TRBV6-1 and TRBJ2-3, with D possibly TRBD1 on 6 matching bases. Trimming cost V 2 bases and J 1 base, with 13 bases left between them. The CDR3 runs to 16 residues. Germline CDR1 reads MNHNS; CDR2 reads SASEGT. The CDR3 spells CASSEMGAVGTDTQYF. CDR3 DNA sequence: TGTGCCAGCAGTGAAATGGGGGCGGTCGGCACAGATACGCAGTATTTT.

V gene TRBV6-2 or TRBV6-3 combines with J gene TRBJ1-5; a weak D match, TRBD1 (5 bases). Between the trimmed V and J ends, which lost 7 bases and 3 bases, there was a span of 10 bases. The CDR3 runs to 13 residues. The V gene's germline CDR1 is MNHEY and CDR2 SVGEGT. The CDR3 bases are TGTGCCAGCAACGGCAGGGTCAATCAGCCCCAGCATTTT. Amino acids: CASNGRVNQPQHF.

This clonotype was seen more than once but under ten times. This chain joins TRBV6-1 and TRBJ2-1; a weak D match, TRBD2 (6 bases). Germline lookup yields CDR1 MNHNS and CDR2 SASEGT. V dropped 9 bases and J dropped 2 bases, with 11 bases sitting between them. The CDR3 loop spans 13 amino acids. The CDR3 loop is CASSGLTYNEQFF. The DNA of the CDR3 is TGTGCCAGTAGCGGATTGACCTACAATGAGCAGTTCTTC.

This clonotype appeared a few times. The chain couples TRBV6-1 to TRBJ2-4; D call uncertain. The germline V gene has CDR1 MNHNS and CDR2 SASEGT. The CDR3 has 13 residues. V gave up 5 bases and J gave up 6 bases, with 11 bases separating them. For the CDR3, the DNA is TGTGCCAGCAGTACACAGACCCGAAACATTCAGTACTTC. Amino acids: CASSTQTRNIQYF.

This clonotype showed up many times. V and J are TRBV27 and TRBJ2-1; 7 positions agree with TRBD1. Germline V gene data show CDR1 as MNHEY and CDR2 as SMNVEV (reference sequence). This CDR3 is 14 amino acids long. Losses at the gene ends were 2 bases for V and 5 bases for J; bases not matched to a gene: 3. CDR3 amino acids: CASSLGQVHNEQFF. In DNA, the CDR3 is TGTGCCAGCAGTTTAGGACAGGTTCACAATGAGCAGTTCTTC.

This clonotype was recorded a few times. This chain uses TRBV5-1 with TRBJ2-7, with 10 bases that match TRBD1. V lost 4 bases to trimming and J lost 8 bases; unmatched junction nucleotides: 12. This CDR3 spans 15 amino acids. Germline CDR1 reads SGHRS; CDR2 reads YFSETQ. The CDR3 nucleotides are TGCGCCAGCAGCCCCAGGACAGGGGGTCCCTTCCAGCAGTACTTC. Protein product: CASSPRTGGPFQQYF.